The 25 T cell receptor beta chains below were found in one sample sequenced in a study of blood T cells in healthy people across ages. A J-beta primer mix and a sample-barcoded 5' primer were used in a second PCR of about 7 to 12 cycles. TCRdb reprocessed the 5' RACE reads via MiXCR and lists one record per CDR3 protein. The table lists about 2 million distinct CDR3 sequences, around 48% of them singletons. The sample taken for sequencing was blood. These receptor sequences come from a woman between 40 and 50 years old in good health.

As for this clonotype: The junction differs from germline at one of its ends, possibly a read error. The CDR3 here is CASSFITVNKEQFF. CDR3 DNA: TGTGCCAGCAGTTTTATCACGGTCAACAAGGAGCAGTTCTTC. The V and J genes are TRBV28 and TRBJ2-1, with D hard to call. CDR3 length: 14 residues. Germline loops: CDR1 MDHEN, CDR2 SYDVKM.

CDR3 sequence (DNA): TGCGCCAGCAGCCACCCTTGGGAGACCCAGTACTTC. Its protein product is CASSHPWETQYF. V gene TRBV4-1 combines with J gene TRBJ2-5; D remains ambiguous. CDR3 length equals 12 residues. CDR1 is MGHRA and CDR2 is YSYEKL in the germline V gene. Trimming took off 3 bases at V and 5 bases at J, with 7 bases between the two ends.

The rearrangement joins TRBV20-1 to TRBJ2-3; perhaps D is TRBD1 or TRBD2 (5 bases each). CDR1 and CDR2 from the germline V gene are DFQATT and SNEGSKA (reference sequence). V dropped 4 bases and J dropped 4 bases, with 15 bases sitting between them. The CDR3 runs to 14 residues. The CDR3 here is CSANSGQGADTQYF. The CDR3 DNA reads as TGCAGTGCTAACTCGGGGCAGGGTGCAGATACGCAGTATTTT.

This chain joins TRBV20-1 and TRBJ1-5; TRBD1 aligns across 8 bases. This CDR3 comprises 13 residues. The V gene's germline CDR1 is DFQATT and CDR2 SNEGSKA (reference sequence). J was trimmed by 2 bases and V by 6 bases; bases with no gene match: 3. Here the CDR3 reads CSAEDRGNQPQHF. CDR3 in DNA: TGCAGTGCAGAGGACAGGGGCAATCAGCCCCAGCATTTT.

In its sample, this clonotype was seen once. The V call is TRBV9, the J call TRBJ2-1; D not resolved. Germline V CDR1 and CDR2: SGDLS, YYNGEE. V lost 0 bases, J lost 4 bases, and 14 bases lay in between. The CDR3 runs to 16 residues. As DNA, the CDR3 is TGTGCCAGCAGCGTAGAACTCGGAACGATATACAATGAGCAGTTCTTC. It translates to CASSVELGTIYNEQFF.

CDR3 nucleotides: TGCGCCAGCAGCCCCACACCAAACGGGGAGACCCAGTACTTC. It codes for CASSPTPNGETQYF. V and J are TRBV4-3 and TRBJ2-5; no definite D call. This CDR3 comprises 14 residues. Germline CDR1 LGHNA, CDR2 YSLEER. With 4 bases removed from V and 5 bases from J, the gap between germline ends came to 14 bases.

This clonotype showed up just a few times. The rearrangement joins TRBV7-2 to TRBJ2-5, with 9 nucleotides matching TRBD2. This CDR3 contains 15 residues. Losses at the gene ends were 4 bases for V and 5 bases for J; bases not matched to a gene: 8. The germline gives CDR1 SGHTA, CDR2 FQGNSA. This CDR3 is CASSSKRGAGETQYF. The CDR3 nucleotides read TGTGCCAGCAGCTCCAAGCGGGGGGCAGGGGAGACCCAGTACTTC.

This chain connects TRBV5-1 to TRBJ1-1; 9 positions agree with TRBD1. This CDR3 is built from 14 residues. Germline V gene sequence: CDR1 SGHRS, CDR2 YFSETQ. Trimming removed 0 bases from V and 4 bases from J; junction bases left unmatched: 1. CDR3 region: CASSLVDRGTEAFF. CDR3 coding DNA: TGCGCCAGCAGCTTGGTGGACAGGGGCACTGAAGCTTTCTTT.

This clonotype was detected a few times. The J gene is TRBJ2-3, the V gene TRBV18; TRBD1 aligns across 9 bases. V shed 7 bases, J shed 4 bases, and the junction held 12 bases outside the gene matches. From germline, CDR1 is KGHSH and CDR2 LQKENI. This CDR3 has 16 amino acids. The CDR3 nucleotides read TGTGCCAGCTGCTGGACAGGGGAACCCCACGCAGATACGCAGTATTTT. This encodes CASCWTGEPHADTQYF.

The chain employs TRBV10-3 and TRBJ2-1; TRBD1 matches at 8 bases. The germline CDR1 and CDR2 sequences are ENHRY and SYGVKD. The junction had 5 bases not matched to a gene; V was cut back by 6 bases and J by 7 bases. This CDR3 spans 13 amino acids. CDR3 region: CAISQDRVNEQFF. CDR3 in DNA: TGTGCCATCAGCCAGGACAGGGTGAATGAGCAGTTCTTC.

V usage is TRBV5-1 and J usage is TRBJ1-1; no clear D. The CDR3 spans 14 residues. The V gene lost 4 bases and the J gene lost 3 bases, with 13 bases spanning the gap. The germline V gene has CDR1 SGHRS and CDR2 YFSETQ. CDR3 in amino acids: CASSRILQDTEAFF. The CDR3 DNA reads TGCGCCAGCAGCCGGATCTTACAAGACACTGAAGCTTTCTTT.

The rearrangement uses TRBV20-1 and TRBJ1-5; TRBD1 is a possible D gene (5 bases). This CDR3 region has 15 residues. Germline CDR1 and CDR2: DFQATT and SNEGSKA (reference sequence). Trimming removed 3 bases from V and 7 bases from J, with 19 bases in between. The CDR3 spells CSASLPQGFGQPQHF. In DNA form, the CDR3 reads TGCAGTGCTAGTCTACCTCAGGGCTTTGGCCAGCCCCAGCATTTT.

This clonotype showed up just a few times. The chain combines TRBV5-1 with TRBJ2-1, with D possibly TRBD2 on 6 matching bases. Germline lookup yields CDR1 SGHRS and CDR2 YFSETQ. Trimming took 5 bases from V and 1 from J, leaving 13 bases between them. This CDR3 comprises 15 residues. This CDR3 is CASRGGLTSYNEQFF. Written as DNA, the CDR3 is TGCGCCAGCAGAGGAGGGCTCACTTCCTACAATGAGCAGTTCTTC.

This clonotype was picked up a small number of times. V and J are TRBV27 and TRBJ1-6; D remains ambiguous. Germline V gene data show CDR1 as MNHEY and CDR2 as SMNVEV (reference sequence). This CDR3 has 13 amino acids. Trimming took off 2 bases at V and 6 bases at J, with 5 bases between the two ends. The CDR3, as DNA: TGTGCCAGCAGTTTACTTGGTAATTCACCCCTCCACTTT. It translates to CASSLLGNSPLHF.

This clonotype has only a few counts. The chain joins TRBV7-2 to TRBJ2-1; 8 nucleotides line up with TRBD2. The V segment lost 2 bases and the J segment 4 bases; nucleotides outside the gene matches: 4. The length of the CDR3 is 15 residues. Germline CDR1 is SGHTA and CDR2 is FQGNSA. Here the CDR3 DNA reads TGTGCCAGCAGCTTATTGAGCGGGGGATACAATGAGCAGTTCTTC. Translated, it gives CASSLLSGGYNEQFF.

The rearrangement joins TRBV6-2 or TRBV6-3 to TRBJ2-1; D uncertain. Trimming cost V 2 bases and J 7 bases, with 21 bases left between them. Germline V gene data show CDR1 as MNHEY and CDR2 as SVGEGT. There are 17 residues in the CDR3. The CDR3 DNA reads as TGTGCCAGCAGTTACCCACCGCCCGAGCCCCTGGGGAATGAGCAGTTCTTC. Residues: CASSYPPPEPLGNEQFF.

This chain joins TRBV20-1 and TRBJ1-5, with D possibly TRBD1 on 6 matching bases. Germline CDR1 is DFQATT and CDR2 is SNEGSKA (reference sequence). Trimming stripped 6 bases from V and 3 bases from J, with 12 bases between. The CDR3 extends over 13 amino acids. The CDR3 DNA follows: TGCAGTGCCCCGGACAGACTCAATCAGCCCCAGCATTTT. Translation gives CSAPDRLNQPQHF.

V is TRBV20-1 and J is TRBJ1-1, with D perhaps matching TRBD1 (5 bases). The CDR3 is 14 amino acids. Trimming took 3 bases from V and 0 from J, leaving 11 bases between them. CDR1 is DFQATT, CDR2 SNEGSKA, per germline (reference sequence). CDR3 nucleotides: TGCAGTGCTAGGAACAGGCCTTTGAACACTGAAGCTTTCTTT. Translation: CSARNRPLNTEAFF.

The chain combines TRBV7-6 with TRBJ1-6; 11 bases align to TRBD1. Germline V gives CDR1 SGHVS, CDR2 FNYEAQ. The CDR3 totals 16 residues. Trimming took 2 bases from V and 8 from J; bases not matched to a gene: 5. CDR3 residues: CASSLKPGQGDSPLHF. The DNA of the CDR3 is TGTGCCAGCAGCTTAAAGCCGGGACAGGGGGATTCACCCCTCCACTTT.

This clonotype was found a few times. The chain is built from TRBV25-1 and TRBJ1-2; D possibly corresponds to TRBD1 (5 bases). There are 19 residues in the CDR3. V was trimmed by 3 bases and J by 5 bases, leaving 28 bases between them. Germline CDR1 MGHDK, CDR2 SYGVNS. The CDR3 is CASSEVGGTELTYGYGYTF. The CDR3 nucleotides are TGTGCCAGCAGTGAGGTTGGGGGAACAGAATTGACTTATGGGTATGGCTACACCTTC.

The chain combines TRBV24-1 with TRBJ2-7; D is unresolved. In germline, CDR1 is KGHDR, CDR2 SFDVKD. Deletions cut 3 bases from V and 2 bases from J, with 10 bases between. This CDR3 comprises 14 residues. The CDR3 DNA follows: TGTGCCACCAGTGATGACAACAGCCCCTACGAGCAGTACTTC. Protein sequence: CATSDDNSPYEQYF.

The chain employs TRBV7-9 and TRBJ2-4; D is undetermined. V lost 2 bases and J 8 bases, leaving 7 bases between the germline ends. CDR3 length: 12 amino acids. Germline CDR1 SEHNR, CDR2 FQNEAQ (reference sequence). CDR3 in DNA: TGTGCCAGCAGCTTATCACCTGACATTCAGTACTTC. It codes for CASSLSPDIQYF.

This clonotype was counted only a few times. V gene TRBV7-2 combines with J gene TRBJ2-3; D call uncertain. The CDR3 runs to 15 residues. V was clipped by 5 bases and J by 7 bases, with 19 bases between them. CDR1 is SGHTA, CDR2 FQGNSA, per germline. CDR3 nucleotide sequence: TGTGCCAGCAGCCCCCCTCTGGGGAAAAAGTATACGCAGTATTTT. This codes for CASSPPLGKKYTQYF.

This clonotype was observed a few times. The CDR3 spells CASSYFGGEDGYTF. The CDR3 nucleotides read TGTGCCAGCAGTTATTTCGGGGGCGAGGATGGCTACACCTTC. V and J are TRBV6-2 or TRBV6-3 and TRBJ1-2, with D maybe TRBD1 (6 bases). V was shortened by 3 bases and J by 6 bases, with 14 bases between the two germline ends. This CDR3 has 14 amino acids. Looked up from germline, CDR1 is MNHEY and CDR2 is SVGEGT.

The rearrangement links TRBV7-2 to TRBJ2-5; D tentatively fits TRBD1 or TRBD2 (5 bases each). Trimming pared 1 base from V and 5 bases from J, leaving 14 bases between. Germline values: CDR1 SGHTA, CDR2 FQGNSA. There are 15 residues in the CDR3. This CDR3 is CASSLVTVGAETQYF. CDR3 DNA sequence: TGTGCCAGCAGCTTAGTCACGGTCGGGGCGGAGACCCAGTACTTC.